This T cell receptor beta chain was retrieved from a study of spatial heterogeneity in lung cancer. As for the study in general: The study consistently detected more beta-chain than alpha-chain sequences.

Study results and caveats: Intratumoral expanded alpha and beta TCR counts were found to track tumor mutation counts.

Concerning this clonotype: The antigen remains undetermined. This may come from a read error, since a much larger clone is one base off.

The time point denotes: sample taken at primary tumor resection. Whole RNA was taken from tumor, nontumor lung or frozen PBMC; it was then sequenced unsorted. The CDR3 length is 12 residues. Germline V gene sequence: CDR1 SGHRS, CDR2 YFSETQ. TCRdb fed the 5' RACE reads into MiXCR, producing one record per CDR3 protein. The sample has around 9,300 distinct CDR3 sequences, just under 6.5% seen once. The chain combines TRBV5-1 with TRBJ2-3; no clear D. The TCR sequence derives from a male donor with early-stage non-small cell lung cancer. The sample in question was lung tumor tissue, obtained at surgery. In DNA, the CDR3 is TGCACCAGCAGCGAGAGGACAGATACGCAGTATTTT. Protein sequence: CTSSERTDTQYF.